A selection of T cell receptor beta chains follows, all from one sample in a study of blood T cell repertoires in COVID-19. Using immunoSEQ multiplex PCR, the repertoire was profiled, and TCRdb retains in-frame clones only, with some absent. The table lists about 140,000 clones, about four fifths of them singletons, with 8.8% in the top ten. Sample: peripheral blood. The source of these receptors is a woman of 80 years or more in a cohort sampled during active or convalescent COVID-19. Both conserved end residues are part of each CDR3. The order of the fields is V gene, clone size, J gene, D gene, CDR3 protein, CDR3 DNA. A D gene is named only where the DNA matches it firmly. Only part of the rows carry a size: once, few, many, or a class if the clone is expanded.

>TRBV11-1|-|TRBJ2-3|-
CASSSQGPDTQYF
TGTGCCAGCAGCTCACAGGGTCCGGATACGCAGTATTTT
>TRBV7-9|-|TRBJ1-4|-
CASSSSGRDREKLFF
TGTGCCAGCAGCTCCTCCGGACGGGATAGGGAAAAACTGTTTTTT
>TRBV7-3|-|TRBJ1-6|-
CASSLSSDSPLHF
TGTGCCAGCAGCTTAAGTTCGGATTCACCCCTCCACTTT
>TRBV24-1|once|TRBJ2-3|TRBD2
CATSDLGGGTDTQYF
TGTGCCACCAGTGACCTTGGGGGGGGCACAGATACGCAGTATTTT
>TRBV2|-|TRBJ2-3|-
CASSEGPTDTQYF
TGTGCCAGCAGTGAAGGGCCCACGGATACGCAGTATTTT
>TRBV19|-|TRBJ1-1|-
CASRPGTRGANTEAFF
TGTGCCAGTAGGCCCGGGACACGAGGAGCGAACACTGAAGCTTTCTTT
>TRBV11-2|-|TRBJ2-5|TRBD1
CASSPYRTGLVSTQYF
TGTGCCAGCAGCCCATATCGGACAGGGTTAGTTAGCACCCAGTACTTC
>TRBV7-9|-|TRBJ1-4|TRBD1
CASSFRTGSIEKLFF
TGTGCCAGCAGCTTCCGGACAGGGAGTATTGAAAAACTGTTTTTT
>TRBV5-1|-|TRBJ1-4|-
CASSFGQPVNEKLFF
TGCGCCAGCAGCTTCGGACAGCCCGTTAATGAAAAACTGTTTTTT
>TRBV29-1|-|TRBJ1-2|-
CSVQDGSFGYTF
TGCAGCGTCCAGGACGGGAGTTTTGGCTACACCTTC
>TRBV10-3|-|TRBJ2-1|TRBD2
CAIRGTSGGSYEQFF
TGTGCCATCAGGGGGACTAGCGGGGGTTCGTATGAGCAGTTCTTC
>TRBV2|once|TRBJ2-5|TRBD2
CASSAIGTRQETQYF
TGTGCCAGCAGTGCAATCGGGACTAGACAAGAGACCCAGTACTTC
>TRBV11-3|-|TRBJ1-2|TRBD1
CASIKKWGQGANYGYTF
TGTGCCAGCATCAAAAAGTGGGGGCAGGGGGCTAACTATGGCTACACCTTC
>TRBV2|-|TRBJ1-2|TRBD1
CASSGTGVYGYTF
TGTGCCAGCAGTGGTACAGGGGTTTATGGCTACACCTTC
>TRBV28|-|TRBJ1-2|-
CAQQDPIYGYTF
TGTGCTCAACAGGATCCTATCTATGGCTACACCTTC
>TRBV6-2/TRBV6-3|-|TRBJ2-6|-
CASSLSGSGANVLTF
TGTGCCAGCAGTTTATCGGGGTCTGGGGCCAACGTCCTGACTTTC
>TRBV27|-|TRBJ2-7|-
CASSLSRRGDYEQYF
TGTGCCAGCAGTTTATCTAGGAGGGGTGACTACGAGCAGTACTTC
>TRBV19|-|TRBJ1-2|-
CASSIGVRSYGYTF
TGTGCCAGTAGTATCGGCGTCAGGTCCTATGGCTACACCTTC
>TRBV29-1|once|TRBJ2-2|TRBD1
CSVELYDRVSTGELFF
TGCAGCGTTGAACTCTATGACAGGGTGAGCACCGGGGAGCTGTTTTTT
>TRBV19|-|TRBJ1-3|TRBD1
CASTPLGQDSGNTIYF
TGTGCCAGTACCCCACTCGGACAGGACTCTGGAAACACCATATATTTT
>TRBV11-2|-|TRBJ2-2|TRBD1
CATRQGTNTGELFF
TGTGCCACCAGACAGGGGACGAACACCGGGGAGCTGTTTTTT
>TRBV18|-|TRBJ1-1|TRBD1
CASSPILPGTGATEAFF
TGTGCCAGCTCACCTATTTTACCCGGGACAGGGGCGACTGAAGCTTTCTTT
>TRBV19|-|TRBJ2-1|-
CASSTTYRSYNEQFF
TGTGCCAGTAGTACTACGTACCGCTCCTACAATGAGCAGTTCTTC
>TRBV11-1|-|TRBJ2-5|-
CASSLNTAYQETQYF
TGTGCCAGCAGCTTAAACACAGCCTATCAAGAGACCCAGTACTTC
>TRBV7-2|-|TRBJ2-5|-
CASSLDTIRETQYF
TGTGCCAGCAGCTTAGATACGATCCGGGAGACCCAGTACTTC
>TRBV5-6|-|TRBJ2-5|TRBD2
CASSRTSGETQYF
TGTGCCAGCAGCCGCACTAGCGGTGAGACCCAGTACTTC
>TRBV9|-|TRBJ1-5|-
CASSVGQDSNQPQHF
TGTGCCAGCAGCGTAGGGCAAGATAGCAATCAGCCCCAGCATTTT
>TRBV19|-|TRBJ1-3|-
CASGSDGNTIYF
TGTGCCAGTGGTAGCGATGGAAACACCATATATTTT
>TRBV6-4|-|TRBJ2-4|-
CASSDSIRRPADIQYF
TGTGCCAGCAGTGACTCTATACGACGCCCGGCGGACATTCAGTACTTC
>TRBV19|-|TRBJ1-5|TRBD1
CASSISRTGLQPQHF
TGTGCCAGTAGTATCTCCCGGACAGGGCTACAGCCCCAGCATTTT
>TRBV24-1|-|TRBJ1-6|TRBD1
CATSDSRQGTNSPLHF
TGTGCCACCAGTGACAGTAGACAGGGGACTAATTCACCCCTCCACTTT
>TRBV7-9|-|TRBJ2-3|TRBD2
CASSLGAGGRTDTQYF
TGTGCCAGCAGCTTAGGAGCGGGGGGCCGAACAGATACGCAGTATTTT
>TRBV30|-|TRBJ2-3|-
CAWSATSGDTQYF
TGTGCCTGGAGTGCGACAAGCGGAGATACGCAGTATTTT
>TRBV27|-|TRBJ1-1|TRBD1
CASSGTGIMNTEAFF
TGTGCCAGCAGCGGGACAGGGATTATGAACACTGAAGCTTTCTTT
>TRBV6-6|-|TRBJ1-1|TRBD1
CASRDYAGQGGSEAFF
TGTGCCAGCAGAGACTACGCGGGACAGGGGGGGTCTGAAGCTTTCTTT
>TRBV7-2|-|TRBJ1-1|TRBD1
CASSLDRGLQGAFF
TGTGCCAGCAGCCTGGACAGGGGCCTACAGGGGGCTTTCTTT
>TRBV7-2|-|TRBJ2-1|TRBD2
CASSLIGGAFYNEQFF
TGTGCCAGCAGCTTAATCGGGGGGGCTTTCTACAATGAGCAGTTCTTC
>TRBV11-2|-|TRBJ2-6|-
CASSSLRRTSGANVLTF
TGTGCCAGCAGCTCCCTCCGTAGGACATCTGGGGCCAACGTCCTGACTTTC
>TRBV3-1/TRBV3-2|few|TRBJ2-1|TRBD1
CASSPLDRGNEQFF
TGTGCCAGCAGCCCGCTGGACAGGGGCAATGAGCAGTTCTTC
>TRBV24-1|once|TRBJ1-6|-
CATSDLEGLGSPLHF
TGTGCCACCAGTGATTTGGAGGGATTAGGTTCACCCCTCCACTTT
>TRBV7-3|-|TRBJ2-5|TRBD1
CASSRLGQGAGWEETQYF
TGTGCCAGCAGCCGATTGGGACAGGGGGCTGGATGGGAAGAGACCCAGTACTTC
>TRBV3-1/TRBV3-2|-|TRBJ2-7|-
CASSQDQLSRLYF
TGTGCCAGCAGCCAAGATCAATTGTCGAGGTTGTACTTC
>TRBV27|-|TRBJ2-7|TRBD1
CASSTRQGATGIYEQYF
TGTGCCAGCAGTACGAGACAGGGGGCAACTGGAATCTACGAGCAGTACTTC